Presented here are 18 T cell receptor beta chains from one specimen sequenced in a study of cytomegalovirus exposure and HLA in healthy donors. With 60 Vbeta and 13 Jbeta primers, the PCR was carried out. Produced via immunoSEQ multiplex PCR; TCRdb's table is partial and in-frame only. The sample has about 100,000 clones; 75% to 90% are singletons. Source material: PBMCs. Receptors were obtained from a man under 40 in good health and CMV-seronegative.

This clone was seen a single time. The rearrangement links TRBV6-5 to TRBJ2-7; possible D gene TRBD1, 6 bases. V was pared by 3 bases and J by 3 bases, with 12 bases between. CDR3 length: 14 residues. Per the germline V gene, CDR1 is MNHEY and CDR2 is SVGAGI. The CDR3 DNA is TGTGCCAGCAGTTATCGGACAGCCATCTACGAGCAGTACTTC. The encoded protein is CASSYRTAIYEQYF.

This chain uses TRBV18 with TRBJ2-7; 7 nucleotides match TRBD2. CDR3 length: 14 residues. Germline V gene lookup returns CDR1 KGHSH and CDR2 LQKENI. The V gene end was trimmed by 5 bases and the J gene end by 5 bases; junction bases not matched to a gene: 9. DNA of the CDR3: TGTGCCAGCTCAAAATCGGCGGGAGCGAACGAGCAGTACTTC. Encoded protein: CASSKSAGANEQYF.

The chain links TRBV6-5 to TRBJ2-1; 7 bases match TRBD1. Germline trimming cut 7 bases from V and 1 base from J; bases unmatched to any gene: 1. CDR1 is MNHEY and CDR2 is SVGAGI in the germline V gene. The CDR3 contains 13 residues. CDR3 in DNA: TGTGCCAGCAACAGGGGATCCTACAATGAGCAGTTCTTC. Translation: CASNRGSYNEQFF.

J is TRBJ2-7 and V is TRBV30, with 8 nucleotides matching TRBD2. The germline gives CDR1 GTSNPN, CDR2 SVGIG (reference sequence). The CDR3 totals 16 residues. The trim removed 0 bases at V and 3 bases at J, leaving 10 bases unmatched. The CDR3 DNA reads as TGTGCCTGGAGTGTACGGATGACTAGCGACTACTACGAGCAGTACTTC. Amino acid sequence: CAWSVRMTSDYYEQYF.

This clone turned up a few times. The chain has TRBV7-2 and TRBJ2-1, with TRBD2 matching 10 bases. CDR1 SGHTA and CDR2 FQGNSA come from the germline V gene. V shed 1 base and J 3 bases; nucleotides not matched to a gene: 3. The CDR3 contains 16 residues. The CDR3 sequence is CASSLGLAGRYNEQFF. CDR3 coding DNA: TGTGCCAGCAGCTTAGGACTAGCGGGTCGCTACAATGAGCAGTTCTTC.

The CDR3 region has the DNA TGTGCCAGCAGCCTCGGGAGCCGGGTCCAAGAGACCCAGTACTTC. Translation gives CASSLGSRVQETQYF. This chain uses TRBV7-2 with TRBJ2-5; D is perhaps TRBD2 (6 bases). Germline V gives CDR1 SGHTA, CDR2 FQGNSA. CDR3 length equals 15 residues. Trimming shortened V by 5 bases and J by 1 base, and 14 bases separated the two germline ends.

The rearrangement joins TRBV7-8 to TRBJ2-6; D not resolved. V was trimmed by 4 bases and J by 4 bases, leaving 11 bases between them. The CDR3 has 15 residues. From germline, CDR1 is SGHVS and CDR2 FQNEAQ. The CDR3 nucleotides read TGTGCCAGCAGCTACGTGATAGCCGGGGCCAACGTCCTGACTTTC. Translating gives CASSYVIAGANVLTF.

V gene TRBV5-6 combines with J gene TRBJ1-4, with 8 bases aligning to TRBD1. CDR1 and CDR2 from the germline V gene are SGHDT and YYEEEE. V trimming: 0 bases; J trimming: 4 bases; junction bases outside the gene matches: 8. This CDR3 region has 17 residues. The CDR3 here is CASSLGRTGIGNEKLFF. CDR3 sequence (DNA): TGTGCCAGCAGCTTGGGACGGACAGGGATTGGTAATGAAAAACTGTTTTTT. The variable domain in full, with the rest retrieved from reference TRBV5-6 and TRBJ1-4, is DAGVTQSPTHLIKTRGQQVTLRCSPKSGHDTVSWYQQALGQGPQFIFQYYEEEERQRGNFPDRFSGHQFPNYSSELNVNALLLGDSALYLCASSLGRTGIGNEKLFFGSGTQLSVL.

The V gene is TRBV6-1, the J gene TRBJ2-7; 7 bases agree with TRBD1. V was pared by 7 bases and J by 0 bases, with 6 bases of the junction left unmatched. The CDR3 totals 14 residues. CDR1 and CDR2 from the germline V gene are MNHNS and SASEGT. Written as DNA, the CDR3 is TGTGCCAGCACGACAGGGCCAATCTCCTACGAGCAGTACTTC. It codes for CASTTGPISYEQYF.

This rearrangement joins TRBV7-2 to TRBJ2-7; D gene ambiguous. Trimming shortened V by 2 bases and J by 3 bases, and 8 bases separated the two germline ends. CDR1 and CDR2 (germline): SGHTA, FQGNSA. This CDR3 is built from 13 residues. CDR3 amino acids: CASSLKANYEQYF. The DNA for the CDR3 is TGTGCCAGCAGCTTAAAAGCCAACTACGAGCAGTACTTC.

V and J are TRBV5-5 and TRBJ2-7, with D tentatively TRBD2 (5 bases). The germline V gene encodes CDR1 SGHKS and CDR2 YYEKEE (reference sequence). Trimming pared 3 bases from V and 0 bases from J, leaving 13 bases between. The CDR3 runs to 15 residues. The chain's CDR3 is CASSYPGIYSYEQYF. The CDR3 region has the DNA TGTGCCAGCAGCTATCCCGGGATCTACTCCTACGAGCAGTACTTC.

J is TRBJ1-1 and V is TRBV28; a weak D match, TRBD1 (6 bases). Germline CDR1 and CDR2: MDHEN and SYDVKM. V was trimmed by 1 base and J by 1 base, leaving 13 bases between them. This CDR3 contains 16 residues. DNA of the CDR3: TGTGCCAGCAGTTTATACGGACAGATAGAGAACACTGAAGCTTTCTTT. Residues: CASSLYGQIENTEAFF. The full variable domain, rest sourced from reference TRBV28 and TRBJ1-1, is DVKVTQSSRYLVKRTGEKVFLECVQDMDHENMFWYRQDPGLGLRLIYFSYDVKMKEKGDIPEGYSVSREKKERFSLILESASTNQTSMYLCASSLYGQIENTEAFFGQGTRLTVV.

The chain links TRBV7-9 to TRBJ2-1; 11 bases are a match to TRBD2. V gave up 2 bases and J gave up 8 bases; unmatched junction bases: 8. Per germline, CDR1 SEHNR and CDR2 FQNEAQ (reference sequence). CDR3 length equals 16 residues. The CDR3 DNA reads as TGTGCCAGCAGCTTATGGCTAGCGGGGGGAGGCGATGAGCAGTTCTTC. This codes for CASSLWLAGGGDEQFF.

The chain is built from TRBV6-5 and TRBJ2-5; 8 nucleotides line up with TRBD1. The assigned J gene may be wrong: the sequence end matches TRBJ2-7 better. Germline-derived CDR1 and CDR2 are MNHEY and SVGAGI. CDR3 length: 14 amino acids. CDR3 DNA sequence: TGTGCCAGCAGTCGACAGGGGAGGACCTACGAGCAGTACTTC. Its protein product is CASSRQGRTYEQYF.

The chain recombines TRBV9 with TRBJ2-5; D perhaps matches TRBD1 (6 bases). Trimming pared 3 bases from V and 5 bases from J, leaving 14 bases between. Per germline, CDR1 SGDLS and CDR2 YYNGEE. CDR3 length equals 14 residues. The CDR3 protein is CASSGQVAGETQYF. The CDR3 DNA follows: TGTGCCAGCAGCGGACAGGTGGCAGGGGAGACCCAGTACTTC.

This chain links TRBV5-1 with TRBJ2-1; tentative D call: TRBD2 (5 bases). The CDR3 runs to 14 residues. Germline lookup yields CDR1 SGHRS and CDR2 YFSETQ. V was cut by 5 bases and J by 0 bases, with 9 bases left in between. CDR3 loop: CASSGESSYNEQFF. CDR3 coding DNA: TGCGCCAGCAGTGGGGAGAGCTCCTACAATGAGCAGTTCTTC.

V usage is TRBV4-2 and J usage is TRBJ2-2; possibly TRBD2 for D (5 bases). Germline values: CDR1 LGHNA, CDR2 YNFKEQ. V lost 1 base, J lost 6 bases, and 12 bases lay in between. The CDR3 is 15 residues long. CDR3 in amino acids: CASSQARGTAGELFF. In nucleotides, the CDR3 is TGTGCCAGCAGCCAAGCTCGGGGTACGGCCGGGGAGCTGTTTTTT.

This chain links TRBV7-2 with TRBJ2-1; TRBD2 agrees at 11 bases. The CDR3 runs 15 residues. The V segment lost 3 bases and the J segment 3 bases; nucleotides outside the gene matches: 1. Germline V gene lookup returns CDR1 SGHTA and CDR2 FQGNSA. CDR3 sequence (DNA): TGTGCCAGCAGCTTTACTAGCGGGAGCTACAATGAGCAGTTCTTC. This encodes CASSFTSGSYNEQFF.